Below, 27 T cell receptor beta chains from the same sample are listed, as sequenced in a study of identical twins. TCRdb redid the calling of the 5' RACE reads with MiXCR, one entry per CDR3 protein. The sample carries 350,000 to 400,000 distinct CDR3 sequences, approximately 8.8% recorded once. Sequencing was carried out using naive T cells sorted from blood. Receptor source: a woman aged 45 to 65 in good health.

This clonotype was observed a handful of times. The chain is built from TRBV24-1 and TRBJ2-3, with 7 bases fitting TRBD1. The CDR3 runs 14 residues. Trimming cost V 4 bases and J 9 bases; bases outside gene matches: 9. Germline V CDR1 and CDR2: KGHDR, SFDVKD. The CDR3 DNA sequence: TGTGCCACCAGTGAAACCGGGACAGCAAAAACGCAGTATTTT. Translation: CATSETGTAKTQYF.

This chain uses TRBV10-3 with TRBJ2-2; D not certain. CDR3 length equals 14 residues. CDR1 is ENHRY, CDR2 SYGVKD, per germline. Deletions cut 10 bases from V and 0 bases from J, with 12 bases between. The CDR3 DNA sequence: TGTGCCAGTTCGACAAGCACGAACACCGGGGAGCTGTTTTTT. This sequence encodes CASSTSTNTGELFF.

The V gene is TRBV21-1, the J gene TRBJ2-3; TRBD1 is taken as the D call from the table, unchecked against the DNA. TRBV21-1 is a pseudogene locus. There are 16 residues in the CDR3. CDR3 coding DNA: TGTGCCAGCAACTGGCGGAGACAGGGAGGCACAGATACGCAGTATTTT. It specifies CASNWRRQGGTDTQYF.

This clonotype was seen repeatedly, ten times or more. The chain employs TRBV10-3 and TRBJ2-7; D may be TRBD1 (6 bases). Germline loops: CDR1 ENHRY, CDR2 SYGVKD. The CDR3 totals 14 residues. V gave up 10 bases and J gave up 1 base, with 17 bases separating them. The CDR3 coding sequence is TGTGCCACCCAAGGGGGAATGAAGTCCTACGAGCAGTACTTC. Translated: CATQGGMKSYEQYF.

This clonotype was found a few times. The chain recombines TRBV18 with TRBJ2-1, with D maybe TRBD2 (5 bases). Trimming took off 3 bases at V and 0 bases at J, with 12 bases between the two ends. Germline V gene data show CDR1 as KGHSH and CDR2 as LQKENI. The CDR3 is made up of 16 amino acids. The CDR3 DNA follows: TGTGCCAGCTCACCTATGAGGGCGAGCTCCTACAATGAGCAGTTCTTC. Its protein is CASSPMRASSYNEQFF.

Only a few counts were recorded for this clonotype. CDR3: CASSLTGGASDEQYF. The CDR3 region has the DNA TGTGCCAGCAGCTTAACAGGGGGCGCGTCGGACGAGCAGTACTTC. V gene TRBV11-2 combines with J gene TRBJ2-7; TRBD1 matches at 9 bases. The CDR3 runs 15 residues. J was trimmed by 5 bases and V by 2 bases; bases with no gene match: 7. Germline CDR1 is SGHAT and CDR2 is FQNNGV.

This chain uses TRBV5-1 with TRBJ2-3; possibly TRBD1 for D (5 bases). This CDR3 region has 15 residues. Between the trimmed V and J ends, which lost 0 bases and 4 bases, there was a span of 12 bases. The germline CDR1 and CDR2 sequences are SGHRS and YFSETQ. The CDR3 protein is CASSLGPRQPDTQYF. The CDR3 nucleotides read TGCGCCAGCAGCTTGGGGCCCCGACAGCCAGATACGCAGTATTTT.

Ten or more counts support this clonotype. This rearrangement joins TRBV12-3 or TRBV12-4 to TRBJ2-3; D uncertain. The V end was cut by 7 bases, the J end by 2 bases, with 13 bases between. This CDR3 spans 14 amino acids. The CDR3 sequence is CASTLLTYTDTQYF. CDR3 nucleotides: TGTGCCAGCACCCTCCTAACCTACACAGATACGCAGTATTTT.

There are many counts of this clonotype. V is TRBV15 and J is TRBJ1-6; D possibly corresponds to TRBD1 (5 bases). The V and J ends lost 1 base and 7 bases respectively, with 20 bases between them. Germline assignment: CDR1 LNHNV and CDR2 YYDKDF (reference sequence). This CDR3 has 18 residues. The CDR3 region is CATSRATTGRKRNSPLHF. The CDR3 DNA reads as TGTGCCACCAGCAGAGCGACAACGGGGCGAAAGAGGAATTCACCCCTCCACTTT.

This clonotype was detected only a few times. This rearrangement joins TRBV5-4 to TRBJ2-4, with 7 bases identical to TRBD1. The CDR3 is 17 amino acids. Per germline, CDR1 SGHNT and CDR2 YYREEE (reference sequence). J lost 2 bases, V lost 0 bases, and 8 bases had no gene match. DNA for the CDR3: TGTGCCAGCAGCTTGGAAGGGGGCTCGGGGTCCAAAAACATTCAGTACTTC. Residues: CASSLEGGSGSKNIQYF. Full variable domain (rest looked up from reference TRBV5-4 and TRBJ2-4): ETGVTQSPTHLIKTRGQQVTLRCSSQSGHNTVSWYQQALGQGPQFIFQYYREEENGRGNFPPRFSGLQFPNYSSELNVNALELDDSALYLCASSLEGGSGSKNIQYFGAGTRLSVL.

The J gene is TRBJ2-1, the V gene TRBV12-3 or TRBV12-4; D call uncertain. Trimming removed 3 bases at V and 15 bases at J, with 12 bases between. CDR3 length equals 11 residues. DNA for the CDR3: TGTGCCAGCAGTTTGGGTCCGGATGCGTTCTTC. Its protein product is CASSLGPDAFF.

This clonotype was observed a few times. CDR3 DNA: TGTGCCACACGGGGAGCCTACGAGCAGTACGTC. Its translation is CATRGAYEQYV. The rearrangement joins TRBV19 to TRBJ2-7; tentative D call: TRBD2 (5 bases). CDR3 size: 11 residues. The germline V gene has CDR1 LNHDA and CDR2 SQIVND (reference sequence). V was cut by 10 bases and J by 2 bases, with 9 bases left in between.

The V call is TRBV25-1, the J call TRBJ1-2; D possibly corresponds to TRBD1 (6 bases). V gave up 6 bases and J gave up 2 bases, with 13 bases separating them. CDR3 length: 14 amino acids. Germline CDR1 MGHDK, CDR2 SYGVNS. CDR3 region: CASRGAGTNYGYTF. CDR3 in DNA: TGTGCCAGCAGGGGGGCCGGGACGAACTATGGCTACACCTTC.

In its sample, this clonotype was seen a few times. The V call is TRBV5-6, the J call TRBJ2-7; the D is unclear. V was pared by 3 bases and J by 0 bases, with 4 bases between. The germline gives CDR1 SGHDT, CDR2 YYEEEE. The CDR3 is made up of 12 amino acids. CDR3 in amino acids: CASSYDSYEQYF. CDR3 in DNA: TGTGCCAGCAGCTACGACTCCTACGAGCAGTACTTC.

This clonotype was observed a handful of times. The chain joins TRBV7-9 to TRBJ2-1; 8 bases agree with TRBD1. The V segment lost 5 bases and the J segment 7 bases; nucleotides outside the gene matches: 16. The CDR3 is 17 amino acids. Germline V gene sequence: CDR1 SEHNR, CDR2 FQNEAQ (reference sequence). CDR3 in DNA: TGTGCCAGCAGCCCGAAAGGGGACAGGCCTCGAGGGAATGAGCAGTTCTTC. It encodes CASSPKGDRPRGNEQFF. Complete variable domain (other parts from reference TRBV7-9 and TRBJ2-1): DTGVSQNPRHKITKRGQNVTFRCDPISEHNRLYWYRQTLGQGPEFLTYFQNEAQLEKSRLLSDRFSAERPKGSFSTLEIQRTEQGDSAMYLCASSPKGDRPRGNEQFFGPGTRLTVL.

This clonotype was picked up many times. The chain employs TRBV6-5 and TRBJ2-1; either TRBD1 or TRBD2 may fit D (5 bases each). The CDR3 has 16 amino acids. Deletions cut 4 bases from V and 3 bases from J, with 16 bases between. Germline CDR1 and CDR2: MNHEY and SVGAGI. Here the CDR3 reads CASSSGTSLNYNEQFF. CDR3 bases: TGTGCCAGCAGTTCCGGGACGTCTCTGAACTACAATGAGCAGTTCTTC.

In this sample, this clonotype turned up a few times. The V call is TRBV12-3 or TRBV12-4, the J call TRBJ2-1, with D tentatively TRBD1 or TRBD2 (5 bases each). This CDR3 is built from 14 residues. V lost 4 bases to trimming and J lost 9 bases, with 16 bases between them. CDR3 protein: CASSWDRPTSEQFF. The CDR3 DNA reads as TGTGCCAGCAGTTGGGACCGGCCTACGTCTGAGCAGTTCTTC.

V is TRBV7-8 and J is TRBJ2-2; possible D gene TRBD2, 5 bases. Germline CDR1 and CDR2: SGHVS and FQNEAQ. With 3 bases removed from V and 0 bases from J, the gap between germline ends came to 5 bases. This CDR3 comprises 14 residues. CDR3 region: CASSFGTNTGELFF. The DNA of the CDR3 is TGTGCCAGCAGCTTCGGGACGAACACCGGGGAGCTGTTTTTT.

This clonotype was observed many times. This chain links TRBV5-1 with TRBJ2-1; D might be TRBD1 (6 bases). Germline assignment: CDR1 SGHRS and CDR2 YFSETQ. V gave up 7 bases and J gave up 7 bases, with 24 bases separating them. This CDR3 has 16 amino acids. CDR3 in DNA: TGCGCCAGCTCGTACGCCGCAGGGGTTGGGAATAATGAGCAGTTCTTC. Amino acids: CASSYAAGVGNNEQFF.

The gene calls are TRBV7-9 and TRBJ2-4, with D unresolved. From germline, CDR1 is SEHNR and CDR2 FQNEAQ (reference sequence). V lost 5 bases, J lost 0 bases, and 14 bases lay in between. CDR3 length: 16 amino acids. The CDR3 nucleotides read TGTGCCAGCAGCCCCACCTCTACCGTAGCCAAAAACATTCAGTACTTC. This codes for CASSPTSTVAKNIQYF.

The V gene is TRBV2, the J gene TRBJ2-3; 9 nucleotides match TRBD2. Germline CDR1 SNHLY, CDR2 FYNNEI. The CDR3 totals 15 residues. The J segment lost 4 bases and the V segment lost 6 bases, leaving 8 bases of the junction unmatched. The CDR3 sequence is CASRGLIAGADTQYF. The CDR3 coding sequence is TGTGCCAGCAGGGGGTTAATAGCGGGAGCAGATACGCAGTATTTT.

V and J are TRBV20-1 and TRBJ2-5; D gene unclear. The CDR3 length is 11 residues. The ends were cut back, 7 bases at V and 5 bases at J, with 11 bases in the middle. Per germline, CDR1 DFQATT and CDR2 SNEGSKA (reference sequence). The chain's CDR3 is CSGADLETQYF. CDR3 in DNA: TGCAGTGGGGCGGATTTGGAGACCCAGTACTTC.

The table lists this clonotype with a few counts. The chain joins TRBV20-1 to TRBJ2-7; D possibly corresponds to TRBD2 (6 bases). The CDR3 is 15 amino acids. Trimming took off 2 bases at V and 0 bases at J, with 14 bases between the two ends. The germline V gene encodes CDR1 DFQATT and CDR2 SNEGSKA (reference sequence). CDR3 protein: CSARYSGGNSYEQYV. In DNA form, the CDR3 reads TGCAGTGCTAGATATAGCGGAGGTAACTCCTACGAGCAGTACGTC.

This clonotype was counted between two and nine times. V is TRBV7-9 and J is TRBJ1-1; D might be TRBD1 (6 bases). V was shortened by 3 bases and J by 0 bases, with 14 bases between the two germline ends. Germline lookup yields CDR1 SEHNR and CDR2 FQNEAQ (reference sequence). This CDR3 is built from 16 residues. In nucleotides, the CDR3 is TGTGCCAGCAGCTTGGGGGGGGCGGTCATGAACACTGAAGCTTTCTTT. This codes for CASSLGGAVMNTEAFF.

About this clonotype: Likely a read error: the CDR3 ends without its conserved phenylalanine or tryptophan. The chain is built from TRBV12-3 or TRBV12-4 and TRBJ2-5, with TRBD2 matching 8 bases. This CDR3 has 14 amino acids. V shed 6 bases, J shed 5 bases, and the junction held 8 bases outside the gene matches. CDR3 in DNA: TGTGCCAGCAGCCCCGGGGGGGGCTGGGAGACCCAGTACCTC. Protein product: CASSPGGGWETQYL.

This clonotype appeared a few times. The rearrangement joins TRBV7-9 to TRBJ2-4; tentative D call: TRBD2 (5 bases). V shed 5 bases and J shed 0 bases, with 17 bases lying between them. The CDR3 sequence is 17 residues long. The V gene's germline CDR1 is SEHNR and CDR2 FQNEAQ (reference sequence). CDR3 residues: CASSIGDGDLAKNIQYF. The DNA for the CDR3 is TGTGCCAGCAGCATCGGGGATGGGGATTTAGCCAAAAACATTCAGTACTTC.

This clonotype was counted only a few times. The gene calls are TRBV12-3 or TRBV12-4 and TRBJ1-2; TRBD1 matches 10 bases. V gave up 5 bases and J gave up 5 bases; unmatched junction bases: 5. The CDR3 totals 14 residues. The CDR3 here is CASSRQGAFYGYTF. CDR3 DNA: TGTGCCAGCAGTAGACAGGGGGCCTTTTATGGCTACACCTTC.